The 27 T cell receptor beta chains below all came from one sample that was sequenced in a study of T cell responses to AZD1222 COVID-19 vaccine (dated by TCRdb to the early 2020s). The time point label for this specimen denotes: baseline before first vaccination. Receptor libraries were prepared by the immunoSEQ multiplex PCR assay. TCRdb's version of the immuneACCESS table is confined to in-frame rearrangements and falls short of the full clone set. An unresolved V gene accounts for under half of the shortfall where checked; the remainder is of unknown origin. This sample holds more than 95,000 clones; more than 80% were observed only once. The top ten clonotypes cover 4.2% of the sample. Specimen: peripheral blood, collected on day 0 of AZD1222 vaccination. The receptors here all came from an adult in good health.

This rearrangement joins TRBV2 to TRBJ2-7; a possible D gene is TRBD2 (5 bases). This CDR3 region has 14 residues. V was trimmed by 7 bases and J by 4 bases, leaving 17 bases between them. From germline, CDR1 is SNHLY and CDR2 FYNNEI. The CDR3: CASTRPRAGYEQYF. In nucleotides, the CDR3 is TGTGCCAGCACAAGACCGCGGGCGGGTTACGAGCAGTACTTC.

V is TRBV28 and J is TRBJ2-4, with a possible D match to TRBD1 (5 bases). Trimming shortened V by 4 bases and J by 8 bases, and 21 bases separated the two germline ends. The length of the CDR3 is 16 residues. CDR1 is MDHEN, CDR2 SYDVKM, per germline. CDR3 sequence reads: CASSSPAGPQGDIQYF. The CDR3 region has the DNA TGTGCCAGCAGTTCCCCGGCAGGGCCACAAGGGGACATTCAGTACTTC.

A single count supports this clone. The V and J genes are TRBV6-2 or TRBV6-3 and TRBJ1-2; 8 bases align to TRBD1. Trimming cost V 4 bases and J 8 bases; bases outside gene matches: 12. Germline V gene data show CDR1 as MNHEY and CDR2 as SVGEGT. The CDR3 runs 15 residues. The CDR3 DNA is TGTGCCAGCAGTTCCCCGACAGGGGTGTCGTGGGGCTACACCTTC. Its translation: CASSSPTGVSWGYTF.

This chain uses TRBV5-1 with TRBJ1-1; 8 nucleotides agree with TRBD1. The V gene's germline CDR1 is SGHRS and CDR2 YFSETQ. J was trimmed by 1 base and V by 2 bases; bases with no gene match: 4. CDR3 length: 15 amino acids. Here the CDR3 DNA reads TGCGCCAGCAGCTTACAGGGGGGCCAGAACACTGAAGCTTTCTTT. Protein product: CASSLQGGQNTEAFF.

CDR3 DNA: TGTGCCAGCAGGACAAGGCGGGGGCGGACTAGCAATCAGCCCCAGCATTTT. Its protein product is CASRTRRGRTSNQPQHF. This chain links TRBV28 with TRBJ1-5; TRBD1 might be the D (6 bases). The V end was cut by 6 bases, the J end by 0 bases, with 18 bases between. Per germline, CDR1 MDHEN and CDR2 SYDVKM. The CDR3 is made up of 17 amino acids.

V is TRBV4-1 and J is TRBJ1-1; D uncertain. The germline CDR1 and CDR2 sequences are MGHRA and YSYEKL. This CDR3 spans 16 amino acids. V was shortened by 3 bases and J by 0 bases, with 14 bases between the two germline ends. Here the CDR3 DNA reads TGCGCCAGCAGCCACGGTGCGACAAGGATGAACACTGAAGCTTTCTTT. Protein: CASSHGATRMNTEAFF.

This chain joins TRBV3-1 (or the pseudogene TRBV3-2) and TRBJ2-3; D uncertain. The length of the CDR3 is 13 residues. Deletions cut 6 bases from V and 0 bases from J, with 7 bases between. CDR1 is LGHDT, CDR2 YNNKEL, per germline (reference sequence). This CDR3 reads CASRTTSTDTQYF. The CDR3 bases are TGTGCCAGCAGAACCACTAGCACAGATACGCAGTATTTT.

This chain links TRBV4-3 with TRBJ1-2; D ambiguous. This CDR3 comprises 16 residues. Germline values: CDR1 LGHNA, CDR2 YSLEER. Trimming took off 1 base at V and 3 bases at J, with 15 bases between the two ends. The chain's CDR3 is CASSQASGLTYYGYTF. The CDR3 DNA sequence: TGCGCCAGCAGCCAAGCGTCTGGGCTCACGTACTATGGCTACACCTTC.

CDR3 DNA sequence: TGCAGCGTTCCCGGGGGAGCTAACGAGCAGTACTTC. Protein sequence: CSVPGGANEQYF. V gene TRBV29-1 combines with J gene TRBJ2-7; D perhaps matches TRBD2 (6 bases). The CDR3 runs 12 residues. CDR1 SQVTM and CDR2 ANQGSEA come from the germline V gene. Trimming shortened V by 5 bases and J by 5 bases, and 13 bases separated the two germline ends.

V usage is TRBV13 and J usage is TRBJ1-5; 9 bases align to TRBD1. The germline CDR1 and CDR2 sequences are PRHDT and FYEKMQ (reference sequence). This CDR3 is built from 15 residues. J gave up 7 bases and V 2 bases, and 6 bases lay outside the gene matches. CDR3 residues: CASSLNRGPWQPQHF. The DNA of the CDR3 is TGTGCCAGCAGCTTAAACAGGGGGCCGTGGCAGCCCCAGCATTTT.

CDR3 loop: CASTKDGAGVIDGYTF. The CDR3, as DNA: TGTGCCAGCACCAAGGACGGGGCGGGGGTTATAGATGGCTACACCTTC. The chain links TRBV2 to TRBJ1-2, with a weak D call TRBD1 (5 bases). The V gene's germline CDR1 is SNHLY and CDR2 FYNNEI. This CDR3 comprises 16 residues. Deletions cut 7 bases from V and 6 bases from J, with 24 bases between.

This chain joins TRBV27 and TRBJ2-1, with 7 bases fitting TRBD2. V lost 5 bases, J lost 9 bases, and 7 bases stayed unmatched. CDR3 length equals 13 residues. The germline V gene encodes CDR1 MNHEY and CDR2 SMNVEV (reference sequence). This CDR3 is CASSPLTGGEQFF. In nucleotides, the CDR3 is TGTGCCAGCAGTCCACTAACGGGGGGTGAGCAGTTCTTC.

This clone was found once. The CDR3 sequence is CASSLETGKKLFF. The CDR3 coding sequence is TGTGCCAGCAGCTTAGAGACAGGGAAAAAACTGTTTTTT. The chain uses TRBV7-2 and TRBJ1-4, with TRBD1 matching over 7 bases. The length of the CDR3 is 13 residues. The V gene end was trimmed by 1 base and the J gene end by 9 bases; junction bases not matched to a gene: 2. Germline V gene lookup returns CDR1 SGHTA and CDR2 FQGNSA.

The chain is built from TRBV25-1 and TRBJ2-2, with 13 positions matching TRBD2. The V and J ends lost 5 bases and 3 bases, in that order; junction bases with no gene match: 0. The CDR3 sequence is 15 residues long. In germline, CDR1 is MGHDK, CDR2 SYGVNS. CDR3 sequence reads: CASSTSGRDTGELFF. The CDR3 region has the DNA TGTGCCAGCAGTACTAGCGGGAGGGACACCGGGGAGCTGTTTTTT.

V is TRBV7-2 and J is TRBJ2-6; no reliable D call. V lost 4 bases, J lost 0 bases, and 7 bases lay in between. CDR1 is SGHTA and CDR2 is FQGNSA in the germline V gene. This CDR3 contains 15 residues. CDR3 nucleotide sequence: TGTGCCAGCAGCTACCTAGACTCTGGGGCCAACGTCCTGACTTTC. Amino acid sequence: CASSYLDSGANVLTF.

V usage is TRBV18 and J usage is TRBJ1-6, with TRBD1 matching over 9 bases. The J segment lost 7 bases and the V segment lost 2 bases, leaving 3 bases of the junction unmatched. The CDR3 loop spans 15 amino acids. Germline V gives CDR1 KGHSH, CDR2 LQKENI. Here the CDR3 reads CASSPGTGYNSPLHF. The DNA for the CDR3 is TGTGCCAGCTCACCAGGGACAGGGTACAATTCACCCCTCCACTTT.

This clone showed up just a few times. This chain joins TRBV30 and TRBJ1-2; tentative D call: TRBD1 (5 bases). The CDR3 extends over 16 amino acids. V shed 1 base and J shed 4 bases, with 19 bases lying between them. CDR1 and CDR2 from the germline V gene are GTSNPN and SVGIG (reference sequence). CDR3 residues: CAWSGQTKPAIYGYTF. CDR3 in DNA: TGTGCCTGGAGTGGACAGACGAAACCCGCGATCTATGGCTACACCTTC.

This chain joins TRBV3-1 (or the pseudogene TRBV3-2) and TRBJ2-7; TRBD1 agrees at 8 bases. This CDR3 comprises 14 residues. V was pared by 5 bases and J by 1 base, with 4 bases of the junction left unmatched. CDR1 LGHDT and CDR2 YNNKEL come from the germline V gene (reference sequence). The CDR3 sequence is CASSERQGSYEQYF. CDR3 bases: TGTGCCAGCAGCGAGCGACAGGGGTCCTACGAGCAGTACTTC.

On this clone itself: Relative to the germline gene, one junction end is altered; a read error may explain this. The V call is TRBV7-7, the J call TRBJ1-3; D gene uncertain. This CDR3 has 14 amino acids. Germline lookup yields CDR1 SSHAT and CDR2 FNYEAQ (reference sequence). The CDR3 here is CASSKLHSGNTIYF. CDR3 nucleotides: TGTGCTAGCAGCAAACTCCACTCTGGAAACACCATATATTTT.

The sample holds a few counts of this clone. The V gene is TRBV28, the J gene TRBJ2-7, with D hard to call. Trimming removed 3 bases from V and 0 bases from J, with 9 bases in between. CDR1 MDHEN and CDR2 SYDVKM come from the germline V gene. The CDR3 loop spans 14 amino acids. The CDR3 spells CASSFNLGSYEQYF. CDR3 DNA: TGTGCCAGCAGTTTTAACTTGGGCTCCTACGAGCAGTACTTC.

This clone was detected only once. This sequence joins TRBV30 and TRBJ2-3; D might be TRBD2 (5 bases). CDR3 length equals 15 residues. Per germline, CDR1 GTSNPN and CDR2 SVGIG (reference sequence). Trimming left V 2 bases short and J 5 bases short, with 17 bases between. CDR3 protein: CAWSLLSAGIDTQYF. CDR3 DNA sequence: TGTGCCTGGAGTCTTTTGTCGGCCGGGATAGATACGCAGTATTTT. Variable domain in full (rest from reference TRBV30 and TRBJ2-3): SQTIHQWPATLVQPVGSPLSLECTVEGTSNPNLYWYRQAAGRGLQLLFYSVGIGQISSEVPQNLSASRPQDRQFILSSKKLLLSDSGFYLCAWSLLSAGIDTQYFGPGTRLTVL.

The CDR3 reads CASSTREYYGYTF. The CDR3 coding sequence is TGTGCCAGCAGCACCAGGGAGTACTATGGCTACACCTTC. This chain connects TRBV9 to TRBJ1-2; possible D gene TRBD1, 5 bases. Germline assignment: CDR1 SGDLS and CDR2 YYNGEE. This CDR3 contains 13 residues. V was pared by 4 bases and J by 3 bases, with 10 bases between.

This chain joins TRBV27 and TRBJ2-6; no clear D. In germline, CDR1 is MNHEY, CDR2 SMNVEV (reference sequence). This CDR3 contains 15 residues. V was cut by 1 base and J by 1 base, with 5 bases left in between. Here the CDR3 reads CASSLLGSGANVLTF. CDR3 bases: TGTGCCAGCAGTTTATTGGGGTCTGGGGCCAACGTCCTGACTTTC.

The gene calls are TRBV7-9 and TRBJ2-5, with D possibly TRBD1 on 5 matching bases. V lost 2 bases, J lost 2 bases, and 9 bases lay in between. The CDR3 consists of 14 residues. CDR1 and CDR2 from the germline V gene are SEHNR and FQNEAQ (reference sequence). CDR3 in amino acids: CASSLPGWQETQYF. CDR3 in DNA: TGTGCCAGCAGCTTACCAGGGTGGCAAGAGACCCAGTACTTC.

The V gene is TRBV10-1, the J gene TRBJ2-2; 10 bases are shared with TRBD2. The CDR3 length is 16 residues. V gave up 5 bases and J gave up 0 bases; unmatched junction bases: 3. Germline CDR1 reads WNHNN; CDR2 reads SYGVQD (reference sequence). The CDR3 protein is CASSRTSGANTGELFF. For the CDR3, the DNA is TGCGCCAGCAGTAGGACTAGCGGCGCGAACACCGGGGAGCTGTTTTTT.

The CDR3 sequence: CASSSQGVRAFF. The CDR3 DNA reads as TGTGCCAGCAGTTCCCAAGGGGTTAGGGCTTTCTTT. The V call is TRBV28, the J call TRBJ1-1; the D gene is possibly TRBD1 (5 bases). Germline CDR1 reads MDHEN; CDR2 reads SYDVKM. Trimming took off 4 bases at V and 11 bases at J, with 14 bases between the two ends. The length of the CDR3 is 12 residues.

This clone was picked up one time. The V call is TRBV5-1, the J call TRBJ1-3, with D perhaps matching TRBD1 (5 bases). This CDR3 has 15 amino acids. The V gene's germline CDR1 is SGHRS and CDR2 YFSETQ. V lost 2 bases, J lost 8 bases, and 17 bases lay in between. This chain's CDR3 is CASSLNTGTSDTIYF. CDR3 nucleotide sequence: TGCGCCAGCAGCTTAAACACCGGGACCTCGGACACCATATATTTT. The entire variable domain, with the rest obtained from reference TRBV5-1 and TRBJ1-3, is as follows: KAGVTQTPRYLIKTRGQQVTLSCSPISGHRSVSWYQQTPGQGLQFLFEYFSETQRNKGNFPGRFSGRQFSNSRSEMNVSTLELGDSALYLCASSLNTGTSDTIYFGEGSWLTVV.